Listed below are T cell receptor beta chains from one sample, sequenced in a study of tumor-infiltrating lymphocytes in primary liver carcinoma. TCRdb recomputed calls from the multiplex PCR reads with MiXCR, one row per CDR3 protein. The profile shows 100,000 or so distinct CDR3 sequences, approximately 78% of them singletons. The sequencing sample was made of liver tumor tissue from sampling region 3. All receptors derive from a man aged 35 to 55 with primary liver carcinoma and hepatitis B virus infection. CDR3s include the opening cysteine and the closing phenylalanine or tryptophan.

len	j_gene	v_gene	CDR3aa
14	TRBJ2-6	TRBV20-1	CSVTPSTGANVLTF
13	TRBJ2-5	TRBV12-3/TRBV12-4	CGRSLVQGETQYF
13	TRBJ1-1	TRBV12-3/TRBV12-4	CGSGRQGYTETFF
11	TRBJ2-3	TRBV11-1	CACSRLGTQYF
17	TRBJ2-1	TRBV6-1	CVSSERGEVAGGAGQFF
15	TRBJ2-1	TRBV12-3/TRBV12-4	CVSSLISGRGNEQFF
15	TRBJ2-7	TRBV29-1	CNVDDPGGSPYGQYF
13	TRBJ2-5	TRBV12-3/TRBV12-4	CASSMTGSETLYF
12	TRBJ1-2	TRBV10-2	CASSDRVGGYTF
16	TRBJ1-2	TRBV28	CASSWDRGSFSYGYTF
14	TRBJ1-5	TRBV5-4	CASPDRGLNQPQHF
15	TRBJ1-1	TRBV11-2	CVSNFGGSRHTDAFF
15	TRBJ2-5	TRBV9	CASSVGAGGGETQYF